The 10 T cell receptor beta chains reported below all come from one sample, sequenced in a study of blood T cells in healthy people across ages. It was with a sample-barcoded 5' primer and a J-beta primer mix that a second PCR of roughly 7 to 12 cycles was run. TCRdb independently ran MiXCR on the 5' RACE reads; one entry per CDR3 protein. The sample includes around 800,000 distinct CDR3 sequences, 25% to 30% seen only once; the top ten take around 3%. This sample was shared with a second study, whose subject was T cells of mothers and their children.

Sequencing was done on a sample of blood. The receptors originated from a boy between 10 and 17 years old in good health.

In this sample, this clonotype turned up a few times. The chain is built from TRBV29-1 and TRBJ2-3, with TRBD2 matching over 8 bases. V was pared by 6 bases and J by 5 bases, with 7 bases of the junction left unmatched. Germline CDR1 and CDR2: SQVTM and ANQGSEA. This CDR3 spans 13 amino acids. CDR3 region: CSVRGGLIDTQYF. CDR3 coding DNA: TGCAGCGTACGGGGGGGCCTCATAGATACGCAGTATTTT.

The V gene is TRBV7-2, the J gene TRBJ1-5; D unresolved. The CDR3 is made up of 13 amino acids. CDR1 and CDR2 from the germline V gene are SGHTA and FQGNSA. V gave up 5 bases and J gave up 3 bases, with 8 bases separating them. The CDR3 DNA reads TGTGCCAGCAGCCCCACATCCAATCAGCCCCAGCATTTT. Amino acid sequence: CASSPTSNQPQHF.

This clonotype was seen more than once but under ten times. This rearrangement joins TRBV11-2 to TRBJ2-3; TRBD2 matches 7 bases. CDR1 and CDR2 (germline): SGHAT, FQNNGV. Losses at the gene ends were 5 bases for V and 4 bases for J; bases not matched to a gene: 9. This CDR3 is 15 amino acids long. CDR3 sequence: CASSPGSGAPDTQYF. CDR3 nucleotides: TGTGCCAGCAGCCCCGGGAGCGGGGCACCAGATACGCAGTATTTT.

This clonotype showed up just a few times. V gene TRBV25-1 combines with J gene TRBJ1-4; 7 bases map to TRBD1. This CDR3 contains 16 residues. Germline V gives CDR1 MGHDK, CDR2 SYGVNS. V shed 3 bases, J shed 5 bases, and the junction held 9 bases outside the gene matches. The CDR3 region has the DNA TGTGCCAGCAGTGAGGGCTGGACAGGCACAAATGAAAAACTGTTTTTT. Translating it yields CASSEGWTGTNEKLFF.

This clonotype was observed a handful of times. CDR3 nucleotides: TGTGCCACGCTCCCTACAGGGTATCAGGCCTACGAGCAGTACTTC. It translates to CATLPTGYQAYEQYF. The chain has TRBV10-3 and TRBJ2-7, with D tentatively TRBD1 (6 bases). V shed 10 bases and J shed 2 bases, with 21 bases lying between them. The CDR3 spans 15 residues. Germline V lookup: CDR1 ENHRY, CDR2 SYGVKD.

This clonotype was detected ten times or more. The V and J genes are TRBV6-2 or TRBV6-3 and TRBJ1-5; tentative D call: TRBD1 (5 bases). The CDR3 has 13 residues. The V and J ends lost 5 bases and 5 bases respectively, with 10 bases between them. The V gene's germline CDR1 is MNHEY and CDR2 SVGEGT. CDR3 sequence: CASSPGTDQPQHF. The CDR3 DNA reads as TGTGCCAGCAGTCCCGGGACGGATCAGCCCCAGCATTTT.

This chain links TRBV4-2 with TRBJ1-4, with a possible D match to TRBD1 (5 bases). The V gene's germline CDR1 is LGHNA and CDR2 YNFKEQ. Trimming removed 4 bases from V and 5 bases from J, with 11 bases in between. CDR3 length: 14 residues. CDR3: CASSRGTDNEKLFF. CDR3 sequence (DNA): TGTGCCAGCAGCCGGGGGACGGACAATGAAAAACTGTTTTTT.

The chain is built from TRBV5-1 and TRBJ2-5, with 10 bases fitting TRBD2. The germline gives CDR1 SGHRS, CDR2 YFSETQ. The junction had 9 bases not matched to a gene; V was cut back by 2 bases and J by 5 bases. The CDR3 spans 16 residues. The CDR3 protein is CASSFLSGGALETQYF. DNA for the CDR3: TGCGCCAGCAGCTTCCTCAGCGGGGGGGCCCTGGAGACCCAGTACTTC.

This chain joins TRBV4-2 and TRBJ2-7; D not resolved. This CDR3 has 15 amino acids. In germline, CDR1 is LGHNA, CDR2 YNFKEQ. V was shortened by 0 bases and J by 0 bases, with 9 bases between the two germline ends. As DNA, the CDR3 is TGTGCCAGCAGCCAAGACAGGCCGAACTCCTACGAGCAGTACTTC. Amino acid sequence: CASSQDRPNSYEQYF.

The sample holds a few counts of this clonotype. In DNA form, the CDR3 reads TGTGCCAGCAGCCAAGCCTGGGACAGGGAGAGAGGCTACACCTTC. Translated: CASSQAWDRERGYTF. This rearrangement joins TRBV3-1 to TRBJ1-2; TRBD1 matches 9 bases. CDR1 LGHDT and CDR2 YNNKEL come from the germline V gene (reference sequence). This CDR3 contains 15 residues. V lost 1 base to trimming and J lost 8 bases; unmatched junction nucleotides: 8.